This is a list of T cell receptor beta chains from one sample in a study of T cells after yellow fever vaccination. TCRdb passed the 5' RACE reads through MiXCR, listing each CDR3 protein once. The data show hundreds of thousands of distinct CDR3 sequences, about a sixth seen once. Sequencing was performed on PBMCs, taken 5 to 6 days after the first yellow fever vaccination. Receptors were obtained from a man aged 18 to 29 who received the YFV17D yellow fever vaccine. CDR3s include the opening cysteine and the closing phenylalanine or tryptophan. The D gene is left open where the match is weak. Size values are once, few and many counts, or a class for expanded clones, and some rows have none.

>TRBV25-1|.|.|TRBJ2-1|16
TGTGCCAGCAGTGGGGATTTAGGCTGGAGGGACAATGAGCAGTTCTTC
CASSGDLGWRDNEQFF
>TRBV5-1|TRBD1|many|TRBJ2-1|15
TGCGCCAGCAGCTTAGGGACAGGGATCTGGAATGAGCAGTTCTTC
CASSLGTGIWNEQFF
>TRBV6-2/TRBV6-3|.|few|TRBJ1-1|16
TGTGCCAGCAGTTCCCACGTCGCGGAAGGGAACACTGAAGCTTTCTTT
CASSSHVAEGNTEAFF
>TRBV24-1|TRBD1|few|TRBJ1-2|14
TGTGCCACCAGTGACGGGACAGGGGTGGATGGCTACACCTTC
CATSDGTGVDGYTF
>TRBV6-5|TRBD2|.|TRBJ2-1|15
TGTGCCAGCAGTTACGGACGGGGGGGTATCAATGAGCAGTTCTTC
CASSYGRGGINEQFF
>TRBV29-1|TRBD2|.|TRBJ2-5|17
TGCAGCGTTGAGGAGCGGGGGGCTAGCGGGGGGTCGGAGACCCAGTACTTC
CSVEERGASGGSETQYF
>TRBV27|.|.|TRBJ2-5|14
TGTGCCAGCAGTCTCCTGGACAACCAAGAGACCCAGTACTTC
CASSLLDNQETQYF
>TRBV28|.|.|TRBJ1-5|14
TGTGCCAGCACCGCCCCCCGGGGTGATCAGCCCCAGCATTTT
CASTAPRGDQPQHF
>TRBV29-1|TRBD1|.|TRBJ1-2|12
TGCAGCGTACACACAGGGGGGGATGGCTACACCTTC
CSVHTGGDGYTF
>TRBV7-8|TRBD1|few|TRBJ2-7|13
TGTGCCAGCAGCCATGACAGGGCCTACGAGCAGTACTTC
CASSHDRAYEQYF
>TRBV4-2|.|.|TRBJ1-1|15
TGTGCCAGCAGCCGATCAGGTCAGGGAGGGGCTGAAGCTTTCTTT
CASSRSGQGGAEAFF
>TRBV6-1|TRBD1|few|TRBJ1-4|14
TGTGCCAGCAATGACAGGGGGCAAGGGGAAAAACTGTTTTTT
CASNDRGQGEKLFF
>TRBV5-1|TRBD2|.|TRBJ2-3|15
TGCGCCAGCAGCTCCCTAGCGGGGGTCACCGATACGCAGTATTTT
CASSSLAGVTDTQYF
>TRBV7-9|.|.|TRBJ2-3|15
TGTGCCAGCAGCTTCCGGGACTCTCGCACAGATACGCAGTATTTT
CASSFRDSRTDTQYF
>TRBV15|.|.|TRBJ1-1|13
TGTGCCACCAGCAGAGATGCGGGCACTGAAGCTTTCTTT
CATSRDAGTEAFF
>TRBV12-3/TRBV12-4|TRBD2|.|TRBJ2-7|19
TGTGCCAGCGGACTCTTCCCGGGACTAGCGGGGGGTCGCTCCTACGAGCAGTACTTC
CASGLFPGLAGGRSYEQYF
>TRBV7-2|TRBD1|.|TRBJ1-2|14
TGTGCCAGCAGCGTGACAGGGGAACCTTATGGCTACACCTTC
CASSVTGEPYGYTF
>TRBV3-1|.|few|TRBJ2-1|12
TGTGCCAGCAAGGGACTCCTGGGTGAGCAGTTCTTC
CASKGLLGEQFF
>TRBV7-3|.|.|TRBJ2-2|18
TGTGCCAGCAGCTTAACGAGGCGCGCAAACCGGAACACCGGGGAGCTGTTTTTT
CASSLTRRANRNTGELFF
>TRBV6-5|.|.|TRBJ2-7|13
TGTGCCAGCAGATTACAGGGCTCCTACGAGCAGTACTTC
CASRLQGSYEQYF
>TRBV5-1|.|few|TRBJ2-3|15
TGCGCCAGCAGCCCCTTACCGTGGGGCACAGATACGCAGTATTTT
CASSPLPWGTDTQYF
>TRBV12-3/TRBV12-4|TRBD1|.|TRBJ1-2|15
TGTGCCAGCAGCTCGACCCGGGACAGGCCCTATGGCTACACCTTC
CASSSTRDRPYGYTF
>TRBV6-2/TRBV6-3|.|many|TRBJ2-1|16
TGTGCCAGCAGTTACCGGATGGATAAGTCCTACAATGAGCAGTTCTTC
CASSYRMDKSYNEQFF
>TRBV5-1|TRBD2|.|TRBJ2-3|13
TGCGCCAGCAGCTCCAGCGGGGTGGATACGCAGTATTTT
CASSSSGVDTQYF
>TRBV2|.|few|TRBJ1-5|14
TGTGCCAGCAGTGAAGCGATGGGAAATCAGCCCCAGCATTTT
CASSEAMGNQPQHF
>TRBV7-9|.|few|TRBJ2-2|17
TGTGCCAGCAGCTTAGCGCAGATGACAGCGAACACCGGGGAGCTGTTTTTT
CASSLAQMTANTGELFF